This T cell receptor (beta chain) was identified in a study of type 1 regulatory T cells. The wider study: T-allo10 is a Tr1-enriched, alloantigen-specific CD4 T cell product made in vitro.

This clonotype was seen a few times. TCRdb re-called the reads through MiXCR, storing one row per CDR3 protein. The profile shows 80,000 to 100,000 distinct CDR3 sequences, roughly a third of them singletons. Sequencing was carried out using CD4+ T cells, either the whole sample or a sorted fraction (not recorded which). This receptor was obtained from a human donor in good health.

The CDR3 DNA sequence: TGTGCCAGTAGTATTGTCCCGGGCCACGAGCAGTACTTC. This encodes CASSIVPGHEQYF. The chain combines TRBV19 with TRBJ2-7; no definite D call. CDR3 length: 13 residues. Per the germline V gene, CDR1 is LNHDA and CDR2 is SQIVND (reference sequence). Trimming removed 3 bases at V and 5 bases at J, with 11 bases between.